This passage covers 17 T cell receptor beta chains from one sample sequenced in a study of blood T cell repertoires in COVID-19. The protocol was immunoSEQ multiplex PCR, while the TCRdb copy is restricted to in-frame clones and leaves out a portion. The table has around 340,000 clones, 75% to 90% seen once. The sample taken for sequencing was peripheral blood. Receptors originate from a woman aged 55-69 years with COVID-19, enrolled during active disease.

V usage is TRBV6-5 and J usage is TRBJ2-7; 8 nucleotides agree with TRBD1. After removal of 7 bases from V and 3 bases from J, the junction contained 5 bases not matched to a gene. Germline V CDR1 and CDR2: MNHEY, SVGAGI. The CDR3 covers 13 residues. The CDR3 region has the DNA TGTGCCAGCAACTGGGACAGGTTCTACGAGCAGTACTTC. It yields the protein CASNWDRFYEQYF.

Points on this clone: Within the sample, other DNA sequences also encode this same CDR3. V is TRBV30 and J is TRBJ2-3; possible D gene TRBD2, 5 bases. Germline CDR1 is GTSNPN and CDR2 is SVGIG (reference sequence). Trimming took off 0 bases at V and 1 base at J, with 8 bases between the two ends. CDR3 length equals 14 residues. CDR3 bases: TGTGCCTGGAGTGTGTCCGGGGGCACAGATACGCAGTATTTT. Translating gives CAWSVSGGTDTQYF.

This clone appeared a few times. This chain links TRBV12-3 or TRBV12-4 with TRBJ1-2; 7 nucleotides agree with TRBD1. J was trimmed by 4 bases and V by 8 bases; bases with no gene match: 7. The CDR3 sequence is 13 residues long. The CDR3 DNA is TGTGCCAGCGGCGACAGGGTGGGCTATGGCTACACCTTC. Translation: CASGDRVGYGYTF.

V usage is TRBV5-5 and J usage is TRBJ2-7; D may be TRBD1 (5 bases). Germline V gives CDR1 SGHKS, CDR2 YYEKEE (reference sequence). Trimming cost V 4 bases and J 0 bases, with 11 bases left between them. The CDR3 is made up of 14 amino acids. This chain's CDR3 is CASSATELSYEQYF. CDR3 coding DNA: TGTGCCAGCAGCGCGACAGAGCTCTCCTACGAGCAGTACTTC.

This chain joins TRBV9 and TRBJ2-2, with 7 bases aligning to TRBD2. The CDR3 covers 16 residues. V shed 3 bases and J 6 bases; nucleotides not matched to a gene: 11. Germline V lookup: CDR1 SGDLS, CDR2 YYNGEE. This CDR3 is CASSGTSGVASGELFF. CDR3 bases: TGTGCCAGCAGCGGAACGAGCGGGGTTGCCTCCGGGGAGCTGTTTTTT.

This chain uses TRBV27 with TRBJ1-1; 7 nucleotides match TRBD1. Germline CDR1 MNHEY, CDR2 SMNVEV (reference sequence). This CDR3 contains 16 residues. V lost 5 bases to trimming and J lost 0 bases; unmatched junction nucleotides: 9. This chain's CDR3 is CASSPPTGIMNTEAFF. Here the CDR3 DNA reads TGTGCCAGCAGTCCTCCGACAGGGATCATGAACACTGAAGCTTTCTTT.

The DNA for the CDR3 is TGCGCCAGCAGCCAAGGGGCGAGCACCATATATTTT. It codes for CASSQGASTIYF. The chain recombines TRBV4-3 with TRBJ1-3, with D hard to call. The ends were cut back, 1 base at V and 9 bases at J, with 7 bases in the middle. This CDR3 has 12 residues. Looked up from germline, CDR1 is LGHNA and CDR2 is YSLEER.

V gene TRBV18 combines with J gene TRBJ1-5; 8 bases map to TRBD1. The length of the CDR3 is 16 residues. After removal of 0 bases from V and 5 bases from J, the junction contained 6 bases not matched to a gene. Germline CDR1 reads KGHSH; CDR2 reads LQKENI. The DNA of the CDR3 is TGTGCCAGCTCACCACCGGGACAGGCCCTAGATCAGCCCCAGCATTTT. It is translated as CASSPPGQALDQPQHF.

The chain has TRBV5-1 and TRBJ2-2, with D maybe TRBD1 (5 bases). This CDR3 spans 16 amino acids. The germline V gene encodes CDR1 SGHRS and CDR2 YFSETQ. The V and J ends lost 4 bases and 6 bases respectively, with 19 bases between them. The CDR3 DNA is TGCGCCAGCAGCCCAGCAGGGCCAAGGTATCCCGGGGAGCTGTTTTTT. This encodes CASSPAGPRYPGELFF.

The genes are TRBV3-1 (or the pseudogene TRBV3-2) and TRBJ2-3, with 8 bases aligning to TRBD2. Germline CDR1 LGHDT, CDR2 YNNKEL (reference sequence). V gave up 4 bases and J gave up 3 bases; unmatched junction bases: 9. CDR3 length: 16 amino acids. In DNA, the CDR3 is TGTGCCAGCAGCCCCACGGGGGGGGGCCGGACAGATACGCAGTATTTT. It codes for CASSPTGGGRTDTQYF.

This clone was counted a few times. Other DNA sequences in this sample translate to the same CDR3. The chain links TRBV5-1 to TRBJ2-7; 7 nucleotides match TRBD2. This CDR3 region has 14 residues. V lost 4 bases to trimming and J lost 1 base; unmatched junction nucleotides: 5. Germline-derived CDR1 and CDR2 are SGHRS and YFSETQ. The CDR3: CASSPSGGSYEQYF. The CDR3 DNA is TGCGCCAGCAGCCCTTCGGGGGGTTCCTACGAGCAGTACTTC.

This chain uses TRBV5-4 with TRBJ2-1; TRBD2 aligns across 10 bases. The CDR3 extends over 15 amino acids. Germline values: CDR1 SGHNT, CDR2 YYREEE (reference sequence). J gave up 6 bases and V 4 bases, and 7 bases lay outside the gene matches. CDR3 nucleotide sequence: TGTGCCAGCAGCGCGGGACTAGCGACGGTCAATGAGCAGTTCTTC. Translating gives CASSAGLATVNEQFF.

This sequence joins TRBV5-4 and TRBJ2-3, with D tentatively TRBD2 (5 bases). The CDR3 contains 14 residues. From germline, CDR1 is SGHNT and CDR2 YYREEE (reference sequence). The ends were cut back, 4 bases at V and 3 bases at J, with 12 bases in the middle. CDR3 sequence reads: CASSQMLATDTQYF. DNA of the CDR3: TGTGCCAGCAGCCAGATGCTAGCTACAGATACGCAGTATTTT.

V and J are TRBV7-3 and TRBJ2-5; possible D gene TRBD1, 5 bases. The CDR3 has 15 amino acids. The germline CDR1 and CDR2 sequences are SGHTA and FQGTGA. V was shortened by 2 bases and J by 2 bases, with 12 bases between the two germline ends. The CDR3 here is CASSLFDGAQETQYF. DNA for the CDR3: TGTGCCAGCAGCTTATTCGATGGGGCGCAAGAGACCCAGTACTTC.

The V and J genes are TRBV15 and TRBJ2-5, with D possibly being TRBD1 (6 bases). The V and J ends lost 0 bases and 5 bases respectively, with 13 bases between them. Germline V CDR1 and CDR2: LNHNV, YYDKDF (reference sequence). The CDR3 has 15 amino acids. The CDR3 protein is CATSRDTRGGETQYF. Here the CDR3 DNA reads TGTGCCACCAGCAGAGATACCAGGGGTGGCGAGACCCAGTACTTC.

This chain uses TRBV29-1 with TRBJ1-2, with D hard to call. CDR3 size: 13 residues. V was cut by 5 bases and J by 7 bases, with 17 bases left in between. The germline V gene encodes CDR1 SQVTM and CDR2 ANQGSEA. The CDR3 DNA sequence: TGCAGCGTTCGAGGCCCCACTAGAGGTGGCTACACCTTC. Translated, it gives CSVRGPTRGGYTF.

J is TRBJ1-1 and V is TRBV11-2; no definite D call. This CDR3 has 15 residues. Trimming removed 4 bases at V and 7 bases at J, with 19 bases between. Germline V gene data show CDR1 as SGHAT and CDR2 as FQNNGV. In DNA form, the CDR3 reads TGTGCCAGCAGCTATACGACACACATGATTGGTGAAGCTTTCTTT. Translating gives CASSYTTHMIGEAFF.